Presented here are 25 T cell receptor beta chains from one specimen sequenced in a study of T cells after yellow fever vaccination. TCRdb re-derived calls from the 5' RACE reads in MiXCR, one entry per CDR3 protein. This sample has hundreds of thousands of distinct CDR3 sequences, with around 12% found just once. Sequenced here: CD4+ T cells sorted from PBMCs, sampled 15 days after the yellow fever booster vaccination. The receptor source for this set is a man between 18 and 35 years old who received the YFV17D yellow fever vaccine.

The rearrangement uses TRBV14 and TRBJ2-7; tentatively, D is TRBD2 (6 bases). CDR3 length: 16 residues. The germline V and J ends were trimmed by 4 bases and 0 bases, with 16 bases remaining between them. Germline values: CDR1 SGHDN, CDR2 FVKESK. The chain's CDR3 is CASSPLGGSNSYEQYV. The DNA for the CDR3 is TGTGCCAGCAGCCCCCTGGGGGGATCCAACTCCTACGAGCAGTACGTC.

This clonotype was seen a handful of times. The chain is built from TRBV14 and TRBJ2-5; D remains ambiguous. Germline values: CDR1 SGHDN, CDR2 FVKESK. CDR3 length: 13 residues. Trimming left V 5 bases short and J 4 bases short, with 11 bases between. The CDR3 DNA reads TGTGCCAGCAGCTCACAAGCTCGAGAGACCCAGTACTTC. Encoded protein: CASSSQARETQYF.

The table lists this clonotype with a few counts. This sequence joins TRBV6-1 and TRBJ2-3; TRBD2 agrees at 9 bases. Trimming removed 8 bases from V and 6 bases from J; junction bases left unmatched: 12. The CDR3 contains 15 residues. The V gene's germline CDR1 is MNHNS and CDR2 SASEGT. The CDR3 sequence is CASGSARGGRDTQYF. As DNA, the CDR3 is TGTGCCAGCGGATCCGCGCGGGGGGGCAGGGATACGCAGTATTTT.

This clonotype occurred a few times. The rearrangement links TRBV6-1 to TRBJ2-7; TRBD1 aligns across 7 bases. From germline, CDR1 is MNHNS and CDR2 SASEGT. V was pared by 8 bases and J by 4 bases, with 5 bases of the junction left unmatched. The CDR3 spans 12 residues. CDR3: CASHRGSYEQYF. The CDR3 region has the DNA TGTGCCAGCCACAGGGGATCGTACGAGCAGTACTTC.

This chain joins TRBV6-1 and TRBJ2-4; TRBD1 aligns across 7 bases. The CDR3 has 15 residues. CDR1 MNHNS and CDR2 SASEGT come from the germline V gene. The trim removed 7 bases at V and 6 bases at J, leaving 12 bases unmatched. The CDR3 protein is CASNTPGTVGNIQYF. DNA of the CDR3: TGTGCCAGCAATACACCCGGGACAGTAGGAAACATTCAGTACTTC.

This clonotype occurred a few times. The CDR3 reads CASSLGGAGTEAFF. The DNA for the CDR3 is TGTGCCAGCAGCTTGGGGGGGGCTGGCACTGAAGCTTTCTTT. This rearrangement joins TRBV7-9 to TRBJ1-1; D is possibly TRBD1 (6 bases). This CDR3 comprises 14 residues. With 3 bases removed from V and 4 bases from J, the gap between germline ends came to 12 bases. Germline loops: CDR1 SEHNR, CDR2 FQNEAQ (reference sequence).

At least ten counts were recorded for this clonotype. The chain combines TRBV29-1 with TRBJ1-3; D is perhaps TRBD1 (5 bases). CDR3 length equals 13 residues. Germline assignment: CDR1 SQVTM and CDR2 ANQGSEA. V was trimmed by 2 bases and J by 2 bases, leaving 7 bases between them. CDR3 in amino acids: CSVEMGAGNTIYF. CDR3 nucleotide sequence: TGCAGCGTTGAAATGGGGGCTGGAAACACCATATATTTT.

The V call is TRBV6-5, the J call TRBJ1-5, with TRBD1 identical over 8 bases. Germline V gene sequence: CDR1 MNHEY, CDR2 SVGAGI. V lost 6 bases and J lost 2; bases outside the gene matches: 6. The CDR3 is 15 amino acids. This CDR3 reads CASRRTDRGNQPQHF. Here the CDR3 DNA reads TGTGCCAGCAGGAGGACGGACAGGGGCAATCAGCCCCAGCATTTT.

This clonotype turned up a few times. The chain links TRBV21-1 to TRBJ2-7; the DNA was not compared with TRBD1, the D call given in the table. TRBV21-1 constitutes a pseudogene. The CDR3 length is 17 residues. The CDR3 region has the DNA TGTGCCAGCAGCAAGGGCGGGGGGACACCACCCCATTACGAGCAGTACGTC. This gives the protein CASSKGGGTPPHYEQYV.

The chain uses TRBV6-2 or TRBV6-3 and TRBJ2-2; TRBD1 aligns across 7 bases. The germline gives CDR1 MNHEY, CDR2 SVGEGT. The CDR3 runs 13 residues. The trim removed 6 bases at V and 4 bases at J, leaving 2 bases unmatched. The CDR3 DNA reads TGTGCCAGCAGGACAGGGTTCACCGGGGAGCTGTTTTTT. As protein: CASRTGFTGELFF.

CDR3 DNA sequence: TGTGCCAGCAGTTTCACGTGGAATACGCAGTATTTT. This sequence encodes CASSFTWNTQYF. The V gene is TRBV28, the J gene TRBJ2-3; D remains ambiguous. Germline V gene data show CDR1 as MDHEN and CDR2 as SYDVKM. Trimming shortened V by 3 bases and J by 7 bases, and 8 bases separated the two germline ends. This CDR3 has 12 amino acids.

The table lists this clonotype with many counts. The chain couples TRBV7-3 to TRBJ1-1, with a tentative D call TRBD1 (6 bases). V dropped 5 bases and J dropped 3 bases, with 10 bases sitting between them. Germline CDR1 SGHTA, CDR2 FQGTGA. CDR3 length equals 13 residues. For the CDR3, the DNA is TGTGCCAGCAGCCGACAGGAACACACTGAAGCTTTCTTT. As protein: CASSRQEHTEAFF.

The V call is TRBV19, the J call TRBJ1-1, with D hard to call. Germline CDR1 and CDR2: LNHDA and SQIVND (reference sequence). The V and J ends lost 8 bases and 2 bases respectively, with 18 bases between them. The CDR3 contains 15 residues. For the CDR3, the DNA is TGTGCCAGTCGGGTACGAGGGCCTTCAAACACTGAAGCTTTCTTT. Its protein is CASRVRGPSNTEAFF.

There are a few counts of this clonotype. The chain employs TRBV15 and TRBJ2-2; tentative D call: TRBD2 (6 bases). Germline assignment: CDR1 LNHNV and CDR2 YYDKDF (reference sequence). V dropped 0 bases and J dropped 3 bases, with 11 bases sitting between them. The CDR3 is 16 residues long. The CDR3 reads CATSREAGRYTGELFF. As DNA, the CDR3 is TGTGCCACCAGCAGAGAGGCGGGGCGCTACACCGGGGAGCTGTTTTTT.

This clonotype has more than one count but fewer than ten. The chain joins TRBV7-8 to TRBJ1-6; D unclear. Germline V gives CDR1 SGHVS, CDR2 FQNEAQ. This CDR3 is 17 amino acids long. With 0 bases removed from V and 0 bases from J, the gap between germline ends came to 9 bases. The CDR3 reads CASSLAVGSSYNSPLHF. CDR3 DNA sequence: TGTGCCAGCAGCTTAGCGGTGGGAAGCTCCTATAATTCACCCCTCCACTTT.

This chain joins TRBV7-3 and TRBJ1-1, with 9 bases aligning to TRBD1. The germline CDR1 and CDR2 sequences are SGHTA and FQGTGA. V shed 4 bases, J shed 2 bases, and the junction held 8 bases outside the gene matches. The CDR3 length is 16 residues. The CDR3 loop is CASSSRGTGLNTEAFF. The CDR3 region has the DNA TGTGCCAGCAGCTCACGGGGGACAGGGCTAAACACTGAAGCTTTCTTT.

This rearrangement joins TRBV6-5 to TRBJ2-1, with TRBD2 matching over 9 bases. This CDR3 region has 15 residues. The germline CDR1 and CDR2 sequences are MNHEY and SVGAGI. V lost 4 bases and J lost 3; bases outside the gene matches: 4. The chain's CDR3 is CASSFSGGLYNEQFF. The DNA for the CDR3 is TGTGCCAGCAGTTTCAGCGGGGGGCTCTACAATGAGCAGTTCTTC.

J is TRBJ1-4 and V is TRBV4-1, with D maybe TRBD1 (6 bases). Germline V gives CDR1 MGHRA, CDR2 YSYEKL. The ends were cut back, 3 bases at V and 1 base at J, with 21 bases in the middle. The CDR3 length is 19 residues. DNA for the CDR3: TGCGCCAGCAGCCATAAAAGATGGGGCGCAGGGGAAACTAATGAAAAACTGTTTTTT. Its protein product is CASSHKRWGAGETNEKLFF.

The chain uses TRBV9 and TRBJ2-7; TRBD2 is a possible D gene (5 bases). Deletions cut 4 bases from V and 6 bases from J, with 11 bases between. The CDR3 is 12 residues long. CDR1 is SGDLS and CDR2 is YYNGEE in the germline V gene. The CDR3 DNA reads as TGTGCCAGCAGCCACGGAGGAACCGAGCAGTACTTC. Translated: CASSHGGTEQYF.

The gene calls are TRBV19 and TRBJ1-6, with D possibly being TRBD1 (5 bases). Germline V gene lookup returns CDR1 LNHDA and CDR2 SQIVND (reference sequence). V lost 6 bases to trimming and J lost 3 bases, with 6 bases between them. The CDR3 runs 13 residues. The CDR3 reads CASRTDYNSPLHF. As DNA, the CDR3 is TGTGCCAGTAGGACAGACTATAATTCACCCCTCCACTTT. The variable domain in full, with the rest retrieved from reference TRBV19 and TRBJ1-6, is DGGITQSPKYLFRKEGQNVTLSCEQNLNHDAMYWYRQDPGQGLRLIYYSQIVNDFQKGDIAEGYSVSREKKESFPLTVTSAQKNPTAFYLCASRTDYNSPLHFGNGTRLTVT.

Turning to this clonotype: Germline and junction disagree at one end, which may indicate a read error. The chain uses TRBV4-1 and TRBJ2-5; 10 positions match TRBD1. The germline CDR1 and CDR2 sequences are MGHRA and YSYEKL. CDR3 length equals 14 residues. In DNA, the CDR3 is TGCGCCCGCAGCCAAGGGGACAGGGGCGAGGCCCAGTACTTC. Translated, it gives CARSQGDRGEAQYF.

V usage is TRBV7-2 and J usage is TRBJ2-3, with 8 bases lining up with TRBD2. From germline, CDR1 is SGHTA and CDR2 FQGNSA. The CDR3 consists of 16 residues. Trimming removed 5 bases from V and 12 bases from J; junction bases left unmatched: 19. In DNA, the CDR3 is TGTGCCAGCAGCCTCGCGACCGGGGGGGGCGTCGGGGTACAGTATTTT. It encodes CASSLATGGGVGVQYF.

CDR3 in amino acids: CASSSSGAPQETQYF. The CDR3, as DNA: TGTGCCAGCAGTTCTAGCGGGGCCCCCCAGGAGACCCAGTACTTC. V gene TRBV6-6 combines with J gene TRBJ2-5; the match to TRBD2 covers 9 bases. The CDR3 consists of 15 residues. Losses at the gene ends were 4 bases for V and 5 bases for J; bases not matched to a gene: 8. Germline V CDR1 and CDR2: MNHNY, SVGAGI (reference sequence).

This clonotype was recorded a few times. The CDR3 protein is CASSTGQGAWGEKLFF. CDR3 DNA sequence: TGTGCCAGCAGTACGGGACAGGGGGCGTGGGGTGAAAAACTGTTTTTT. This sequence joins TRBV28 and TRBJ1-4; 12 nucleotides line up with TRBD1. CDR3 length: 16 amino acids. V lost 5 bases, J lost 7 bases, and 8 bases stayed unmatched. Germline V gene sequence: CDR1 MDHEN, CDR2 SYDVKM.

This chain's CDR3 is CASSLAGAGATNEKLFF. The CDR3 nucleotides read TGCGCCAGCAGCTTAGCAGGGGCCGGAGCTACTAATGAAAAACTGTTTTTT. The chain combines TRBV5-1 with TRBJ1-4; D possibly corresponds to TRBD1 (6 bases). This CDR3 contains 17 residues. V dropped 2 bases and J dropped 2 bases, with 16 bases sitting between them. Germline V gene lookup returns CDR1 SGHRS and CDR2 YFSETQ.